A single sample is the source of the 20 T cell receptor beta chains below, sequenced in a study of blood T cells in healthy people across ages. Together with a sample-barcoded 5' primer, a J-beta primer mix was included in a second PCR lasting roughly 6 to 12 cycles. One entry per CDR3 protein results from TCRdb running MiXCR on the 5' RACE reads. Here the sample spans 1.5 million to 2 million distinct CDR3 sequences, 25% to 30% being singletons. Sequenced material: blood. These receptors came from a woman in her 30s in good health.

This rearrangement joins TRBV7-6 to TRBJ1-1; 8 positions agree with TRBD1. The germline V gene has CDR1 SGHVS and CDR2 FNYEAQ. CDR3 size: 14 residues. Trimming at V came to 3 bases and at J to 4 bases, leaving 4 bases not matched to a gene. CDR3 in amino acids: CASSLDRVSTEAFF. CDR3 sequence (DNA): TGTGCCAGCAGCTTGGACAGGGTCTCCACTGAAGCTTTCTTT.

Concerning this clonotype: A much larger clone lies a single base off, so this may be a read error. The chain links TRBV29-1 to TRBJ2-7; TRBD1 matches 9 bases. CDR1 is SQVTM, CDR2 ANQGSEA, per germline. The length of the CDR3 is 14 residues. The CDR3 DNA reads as TGCAGCGGTAATCGGGGACAGGGCCCCTATGAGCAGTACTTC. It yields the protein CSGNRGQGPYEQYF.

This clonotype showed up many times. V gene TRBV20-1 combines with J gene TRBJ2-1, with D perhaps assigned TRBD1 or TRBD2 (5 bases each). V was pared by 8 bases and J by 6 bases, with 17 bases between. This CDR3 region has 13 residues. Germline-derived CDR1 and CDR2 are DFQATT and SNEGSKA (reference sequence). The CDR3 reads CSPKDSGRNEQFF. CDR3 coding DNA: TGCAGTCCAAAGGACTCAGGGCGCAATGAGCAGTTCTTC.

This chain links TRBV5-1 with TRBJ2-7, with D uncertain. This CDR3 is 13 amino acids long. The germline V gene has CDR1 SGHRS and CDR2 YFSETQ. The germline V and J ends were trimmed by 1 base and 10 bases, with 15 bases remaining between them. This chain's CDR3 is CASSLIHRKAQYF. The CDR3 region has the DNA TGCGCCAGCAGCTTGATACACCGGAAGGCCCAGTACTTC.

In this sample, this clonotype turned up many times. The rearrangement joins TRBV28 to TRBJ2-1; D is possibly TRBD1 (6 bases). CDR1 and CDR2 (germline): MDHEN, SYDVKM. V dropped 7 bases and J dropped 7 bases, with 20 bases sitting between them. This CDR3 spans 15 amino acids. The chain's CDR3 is CASTPYTGQRNEQFF. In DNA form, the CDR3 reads TGTGCCAGCACCCCTTACACAGGGCAACGTAATGAGCAGTTCTTC.

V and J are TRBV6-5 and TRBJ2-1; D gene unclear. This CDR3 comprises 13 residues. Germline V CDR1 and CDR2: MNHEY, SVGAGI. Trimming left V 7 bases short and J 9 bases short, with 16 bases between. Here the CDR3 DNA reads TGTGCCAGCATAAACCCGCGAGACGGTGAGCAGTTCTTC. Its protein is CASINPRDGEQFF.

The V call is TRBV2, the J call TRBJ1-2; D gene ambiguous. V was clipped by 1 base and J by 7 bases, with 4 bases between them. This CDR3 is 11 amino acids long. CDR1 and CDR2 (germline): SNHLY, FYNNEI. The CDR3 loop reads CASSEEAGYTF. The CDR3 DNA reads TGTGCCAGCAGTGAAGAAGCTGGCTACACCTTC.

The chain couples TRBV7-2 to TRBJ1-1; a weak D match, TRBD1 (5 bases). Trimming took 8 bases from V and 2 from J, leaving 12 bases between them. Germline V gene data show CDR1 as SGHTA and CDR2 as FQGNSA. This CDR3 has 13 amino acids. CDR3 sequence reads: CASAIDRNTEAFF. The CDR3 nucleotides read TGTGCCAGCGCCATAGACAGAAACACTGAAGCTTTCTTT.

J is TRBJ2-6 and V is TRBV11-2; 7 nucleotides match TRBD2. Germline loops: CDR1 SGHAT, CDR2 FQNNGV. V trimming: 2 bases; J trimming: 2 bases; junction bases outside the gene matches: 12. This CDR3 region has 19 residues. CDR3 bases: TGTGCCAGCAGCTTACGGCCCGAATCGCGGGGGACTGGGGCCAACGTCCTGACTTTC. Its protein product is CASSLRPESRGTGANVLTF.

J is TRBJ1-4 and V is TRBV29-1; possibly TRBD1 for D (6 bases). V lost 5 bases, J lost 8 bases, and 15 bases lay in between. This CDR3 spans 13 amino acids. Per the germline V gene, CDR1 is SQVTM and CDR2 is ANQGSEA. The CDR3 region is CSVYLGDTEKLFF. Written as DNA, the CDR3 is TGCAGCGTTTACTTAGGGGACACCGAAAAACTGTTTTTT.

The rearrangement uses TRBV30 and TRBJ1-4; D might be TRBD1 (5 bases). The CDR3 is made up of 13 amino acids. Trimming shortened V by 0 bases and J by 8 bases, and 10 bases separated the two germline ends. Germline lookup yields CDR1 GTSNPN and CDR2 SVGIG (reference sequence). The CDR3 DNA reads TGTGCCTGGAGTGTACAGGACCTGGAAAAACTGTTTTTT. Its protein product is CAWSVQDLEKLFF.

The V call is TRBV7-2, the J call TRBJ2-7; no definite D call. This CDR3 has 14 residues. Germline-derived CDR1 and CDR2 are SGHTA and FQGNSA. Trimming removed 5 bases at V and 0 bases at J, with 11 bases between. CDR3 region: CASSLRELSYEQYF. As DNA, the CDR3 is TGTGCCAGCAGCCTCCGAGAGCTCTCCTACGAGCAGTACTTC.

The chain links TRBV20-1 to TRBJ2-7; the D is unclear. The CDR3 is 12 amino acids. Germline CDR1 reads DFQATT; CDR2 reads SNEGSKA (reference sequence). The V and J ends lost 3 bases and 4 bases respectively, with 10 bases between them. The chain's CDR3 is CSASDGVYEQYF. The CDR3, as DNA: TGCAGTGCTAGTGACGGAGTTTACGAGCAGTACTTC.

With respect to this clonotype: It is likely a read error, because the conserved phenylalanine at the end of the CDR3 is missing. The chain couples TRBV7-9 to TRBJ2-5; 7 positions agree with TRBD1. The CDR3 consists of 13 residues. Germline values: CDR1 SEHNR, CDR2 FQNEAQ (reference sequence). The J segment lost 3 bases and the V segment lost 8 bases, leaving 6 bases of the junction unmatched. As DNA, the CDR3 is TGTGCCAGCGTCCCAACAGGGGAAGAGACCCAGTACTTA. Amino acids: CASVPTGEETQYL.

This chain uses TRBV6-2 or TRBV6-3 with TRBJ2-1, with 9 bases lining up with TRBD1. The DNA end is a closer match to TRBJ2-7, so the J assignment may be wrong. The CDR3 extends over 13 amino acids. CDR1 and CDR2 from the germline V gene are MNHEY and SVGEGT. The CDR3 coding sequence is TGTGCCAGCAGTGACCGGGACAGGGATGAGCAGTACTTC. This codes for CASSDRDRDEQYF.

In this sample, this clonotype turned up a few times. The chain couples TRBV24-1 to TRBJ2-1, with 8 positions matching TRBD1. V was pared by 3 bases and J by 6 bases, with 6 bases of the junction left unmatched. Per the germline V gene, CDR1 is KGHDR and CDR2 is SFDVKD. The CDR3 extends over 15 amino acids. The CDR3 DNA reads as TGTGCCACCAGTGATAGCTCGACAGGGGCCAATGAGCAGTTCTTC. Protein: CATSDSSTGANEQFF.

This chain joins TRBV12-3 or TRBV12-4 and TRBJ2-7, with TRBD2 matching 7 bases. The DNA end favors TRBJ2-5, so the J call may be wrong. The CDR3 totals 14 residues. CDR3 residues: CASSRDGGGETQYF. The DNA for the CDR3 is TGTGCCAGTTCCCGGGACGGGGGAGGGGAGACCCAGTACTTC.

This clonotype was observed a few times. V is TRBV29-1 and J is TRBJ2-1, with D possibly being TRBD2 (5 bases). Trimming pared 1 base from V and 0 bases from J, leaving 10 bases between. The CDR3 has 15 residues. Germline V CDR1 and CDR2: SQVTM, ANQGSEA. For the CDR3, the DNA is TGCAGCGTTGAAGTATGGGAGAGCTCCTACAATGAGCAGTTCTTC. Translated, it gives CSVEVWESSYNEQFF.

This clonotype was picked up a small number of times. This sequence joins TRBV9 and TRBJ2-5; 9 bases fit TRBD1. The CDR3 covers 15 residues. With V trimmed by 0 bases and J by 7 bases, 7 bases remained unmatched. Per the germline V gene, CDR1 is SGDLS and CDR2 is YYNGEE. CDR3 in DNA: TGTGCCAGCAGCGTAGAGCCGGGACAGGGCGCGACCCAGTACTTC. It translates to CASSVEPGQGATQYF.

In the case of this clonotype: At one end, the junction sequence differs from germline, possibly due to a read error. Written as DNA, the CDR3 is TGTGCCAGCAGCGTACGACTAGCCCTTAGCACAGATGCGCAGTATTTT. Protein: CASSVRLALSTDAQYF. The genes are TRBV7-2 and TRBJ2-3, with 7 bases aligning to TRBD2. CDR1 SGHTA and CDR2 FQGNSA come from the germline V gene. This CDR3 has 16 amino acids.